In this sample, the clone carrying this T cell receptor (beta chain) turned up a few times. The antigen is not known. Cell sorting via CD45RO/CCR7/CD25/CD127/CD95/CD27 was performed to obtain CD4+ naive, central memory, regulatory and stem cell-like memory cells. This record comes from a study of beta chain features in type 1 diabetes. About the research overall: All samples combined gave around 98,000,000 sorted cells for examination.

The trim removed 5 bases at V and 4 bases at J, leaving 6 bases unmatched. Germline V lookup: CDR1 SGHVS, CDR2 FNYEAQ. The CDR3 totals 15 residues. Points from the study as a whole: Within the patient group, naive, central memory and Treg TCRB repertoires appeared more similar to each other than within healthy donors. Amplification by PCR could prefer shorter templates, with the same effect in patients and controls.

The sequenced template was cDNA made from the entire isolated RNA. Method: immunoSEQ multiplex PCR; TCRdb's copy keeps in-frame clones and lacks some. Of 860,000 or so clones in the sample, roughly 15% were seen once. The TCR was taken from a woman aged 18-29 years in good health. V and J are TRBV7-6 and TRBJ2-3; 10 bases line up with TRBD1. What was sequenced was naive CD4+ T cells from blood. CDR3 nucleotides: TGTGCCAGCAGCAGACAGGGGGCTCCGCCAGATACGCAGTATTTT. It codes for CASSRQGAPPDTQYF. Together with reference TRBV7-6 and TRBJ2-3, the CDR3 gives the full variable domain: GAGVSQSPRYKVTKRGQDVALRCDPISGHVSLYWYRQALGQGPEFLTYFNYEAQQDKSGLPNDRFSAERPEGSISTLTIQRTEQRDSAMYRCASSRQGAPPDTQYFGPGTRLTVL.